One sample yielded the 16 T cell receptor beta chains listed below, sequenced in a study of cytomegalovirus exposure and HLA in healthy donors. 60 Vbeta and 13 Jbeta primers were used in PCR. Profiling relied on immunoSEQ multiplex PCR, and the TCRdb table lists in-frame clones only, not all of them. The sample carries over 200,000 clones, roughly 75% recorded once. The source material was PBMCs. The origin of the receptors is a young woman in good health and CMV-seronegative.

The CDR3 nucleotides are TGCGCCAGCAGCCAAGGTGACTGGGATGAGCAGTTCTTC. Translation gives CASSQGDWDEQFF. The chain is built from TRBV4-1 and TRBJ2-1, with D unclear. CDR1 and CDR2 (germline): MGHRA, YSYEKL. Trimming stripped 1 base from V and 8 bases from J, with 9 bases between. CDR3 length: 13 amino acids.

The chain combines TRBV27 with TRBJ1-5; D not resolved. The CDR3 covers 16 residues. V gave up 5 bases and J gave up 5 bases, with 19 bases separating them. Germline V gene data show CDR1 as MNHEY and CDR2 as SMNVEV (reference sequence). CDR3 coding DNA: TGTGCCAGCAGTCGAAACCCGAGAAGCATTTATCAGCCCCAGCATTTT. Amino acids: CASSRNPRSIYQPQHF.

The V and J genes are TRBV6-4 and TRBJ2-1; TRBD2 matches at 13 bases. The CDR3 contains 15 residues. J lost 6 bases, V lost 6 bases, and 5 bases had no gene match. Per germline, CDR1 MRHNA and CDR2 SNTAGT. The CDR3 DNA sequence: TGTGCCAGCAGACCGACTAGCGGGGGGTTCAATGAGCAGTTCTTC. It is translated as CASRPTSGGFNEQFF.

The table lists this clone with a count of one. The chain recombines TRBV30 with TRBJ1-1, with D maybe TRBD1 (5 bases). The germline V gene has CDR1 GTSNPN and CDR2 SVGIG (reference sequence). The ends were cut back, 4 bases at V and 6 bases at J, with 12 bases in the middle. CDR3 length: 12 residues. The CDR3 sequence is CAWTLGGAEAFF. Here the CDR3 DNA reads TGTGCCTGGACCCTTGGAGGGGCTGAAGCTTTCTTT.

V gene TRBV18 combines with J gene TRBJ2-5; TRBD1 aligns across 7 bases. V dropped 4 bases and J dropped 1; count of bases not matched to a gene: 3. The CDR3 loop spans 14 amino acids. In germline, CDR1 is KGHSH, CDR2 LQKENI. The CDR3 loop is CASSRGGVQETQYF. DNA of the CDR3: TGTGCCAGCTCACGAGGGGGCGTCCAAGAGACCCAGTACTTC.

Here the CDR3 DNA reads TGTGCCGGGAAGGGGGTCGAGCAGTACTTC. Amino acid sequence: CAGKGVEQYF. V is TRBV30 and J is TRBJ2-5, with a possible D match to TRBD1 (6 bases). The J call may be faulty, since TRBJ2-7 better matches the DNA end. This CDR3 comprises 10 residues. Germline V gene sequence: CDR1 GTSNPN, CDR2 SVGIG (reference sequence).

V gene TRBV9 combines with J gene TRBJ2-1; maybe TRBD2 (5 bases). Germline V lookup: CDR1 SGDLS, CDR2 YYNGEE. There are 17 residues in the CDR3. The V and J ends lost 1 base and 0 bases respectively, with 14 bases between them. The CDR3 region is CASSVNLRASSYNEQFF. The CDR3 DNA reads TGTGCCAGCAGCGTAAACCTGCGGGCGAGCTCCTACAATGAGCAGTTCTTC. Supplemented by reference TRBV9 and TRBJ2-1, the full variable domain reads DSGVTQTPKHLITATGQRVTLRCSPRSGDLSVYWYQQSLDQGLQFLIQYYNGEERAKGNILERFSAQQFPDLHSELNLSSLELGDSALYFCASSVNLRASSYNEQFFGPGTRLTVL.

J is TRBJ2-7 and V is TRBV5-1, with D uncertain. The CDR3 extends over 14 amino acids. The germline V gene encodes CDR1 SGHRS and CDR2 YFSETQ. Trimming pared 7 bases from V and 1 base from J, leaving 15 bases between. CDR3 DNA: TGCGCCAGCTCCCTTGTAGGCGGATCCTACGAGCAGTACTTC. This sequence encodes CASSLVGGSYEQYF.

J is TRBJ2-3 and V is TRBV29-1; the D gene is possibly TRBD2 (6 bases). The V gene lost 7 bases and the J gene lost 0 bases, with 14 bases spanning the gap. CDR3 length: 14 residues. Per germline, CDR1 SQVTM and CDR2 ANQGSEA. The CDR3 coding sequence is TGCAGCGCCAGGAGGGCTTCTAGCACAGATACGCAGTATTTT. Its translation: CSARRASSTDTQYF.

V and J are TRBV5-4 and TRBJ2-3, with D perhaps TRBD2 (6 bases). CDR1 and CDR2 (germline): SGHNT, YYREEE (reference sequence). This CDR3 region has 14 residues. V was pared by 2 bases and J by 3 bases, with 10 bases between. CDR3 amino acids: CASSFGGRTDTQYF. The CDR3 DNA reads TGTGCCAGCAGCTTTGGGGGGAGGACAGATACGCAGTATTTT.

V is TRBV13 and J is TRBJ2-3, with 9 bases aligning to TRBD2. CDR3 length: 15 amino acids. Germline V lookup: CDR1 PRHDT, CDR2 FYEKMQ (reference sequence). With V trimmed by 5 bases and J by 1 base, 4 bases remained unmatched. CDR3 coding DNA: TGTGCCAGCAGCCCCCGGACTAGCGGCACAGATACGCAGTATTTT. Protein product: CASSPRTSGTDTQYF.

The chain is built from TRBV5-1 and TRBJ1-2, with D possibly being TRBD1 (5 bases). The CDR3 extends over 13 amino acids. Germline assignment: CDR1 SGHRS and CDR2 YFSETQ. The V and J ends lost 4 bases and 5 bases respectively, with 12 bases between them. DNA of the CDR3: TGCGCCAGCAGCCCCCTGGGGCAGTATGGCTACACCTTC. Translation gives CASSPLGQYGYTF.

This sequence joins TRBV27 and TRBJ2-5; TRBD1 matches at 7 bases. The ends lost 2 bases at V and 7 bases at J; junction bases unmatched: 4. The V gene's germline CDR1 is MNHEY and CDR2 SMNVEV (reference sequence). This CDR3 is 13 amino acids long. CDR3 amino acids: CASSLEGARTQYF. The CDR3 nucleotides are TGTGCCAGCAGTTTAGAGGGGGCGCGGACCCAGTACTTC.

For this clone: At one of its ends the junction is not consistent with the germline gene, which may arise from a read error. The CDR3 nucleotides are TGTGCTAGCAGTTTCCAATCCGGGGAAGAGACCCAGTACTTC. Encoded protein: CASSFQSGEETQYF. V gene TRBV7-9 combines with J gene TRBJ2-5, with D tentatively TRBD2 (5 bases). The CDR3 totals 14 residues. Germline lookup yields CDR1 SEHNR and CDR2 FQNEAQ (reference sequence).

V usage is TRBV19 and J usage is TRBJ1-4, with 8 bases fitting TRBD1. This CDR3 is 14 amino acids long. With V trimmed by 9 bases and J by 3 bases, 6 bases remained unmatched. The germline V gene has CDR1 LNHDA and CDR2 SQIVND (reference sequence). The CDR3 here is CASFDRGSNEKLFF. CDR3 sequence (DNA): TGTGCCAGCTTTGACAGGGGATCTAATGAAAAACTGTTTTTT.

The V and J genes are TRBV6-1 and TRBJ2-1; possible D gene TRBD1, 6 bases. V was pared by 5 bases and J by 5 bases, with 13 bases between. Germline lookup yields CDR1 MNHNS and CDR2 SASEGT. This CDR3 spans 14 amino acids. The CDR3 sequence is CASSFLGQNNEQFF. The CDR3 DNA is TGTGCCAGCAGTTTTCTCGGACAGAACAATGAGCAGTTCTTC.